This is a list of T cell receptor beta chains from one sample in a study of shared clonotypes between healthy human individuals. Only in-frame clones appear in the TCRdb table, and some are missing; sequencing was by immunoSEQ multiplex PCR. The data hold about 2.4 million clones, with approximately 93% observed a single time. Source material: naive CD4+ T cells from PBMCs. Receptors originate from a man aged 18 to 30 in good health. Some clones in this sample may be carry-over from other donors' samples. Each CDR3 is given with its conserved first and last residue.

V gene: TRBV6-1
CDR3 protein: CASSGVSGGMNTEAFF

V gene: TRBV18
CDR3 protein: CASSPQGPNQPQHF

V gene: TRBV15
CDR3 protein: CATSSVNTGELFF

V gene: TRBV5-5
CDR3 protein: CASSPGTSVSYEQYF

V gene: TRBV4-1
CDR3 protein: CASVELGTGELFF

V gene: TRBV4-3
CDR3 protein: CASSQGLAGGKGENEQFF

V gene: TRBV19
CDR3 protein: CASSRPQSSGANVLTF

V gene: TRBV7-6
CDR3 protein: CASSLSWGYDYGYTF

V gene: TRBV5-6
CDR3 protein: CASSLAGASTDTQYF

V gene: TRBV28
CDR3 protein: CASSALAPKNIQYF

V gene: TRBV11-3
CDR3 protein: CASSKSGPRAGELFF

V gene: TRBV28
CDR3 protein: CASSGQFYEQYF

V gene: TRBV6-9
CDR3 protein: CASSPRQGPTHDTQYF

V gene: TRBV11-2
CDR3 protein: CASSSGGYEQYF

V gene: TRBV15
CDR3 protein: CATSRDRGGAYNEQFF

V gene: TRBV5-5
CDR3 protein: CASSMAGTEGPGYTF

V gene: TRBV5-8
CDR3 protein: CASSDQGAETQYF

V gene: TRBV5-1
CDR3 protein: CASSLGQGRTDTQYF

V gene: TRBV5-4
CDR3 protein: CASSLGRTGAGETQYF

V gene: TRBV7-9
CDR3 protein: CASSLDRTDTQYF

V gene: TRBV5-6
CDR3 protein: CASSGLQGSGNTIYF

V gene: TRBV6-6
CDR3 protein: CASSYQGNIQYF

V gene: TRBV7-2
CDR3 protein: CASSYTGRTEAFF

V gene: TRBV5-1
CDR3 protein: CASQPTGFANTGELFF

V gene: TRBV5-1
CDR3 protein: CASSQGRDEGTGGLSGYTF

V gene: TRBV6-1
CDR3 protein: CASSEAGGALGPQHF

V gene: TRBV9
CDR3 protein: CASSVRAVPDYNEQFF

V gene: TRBV9
CDR3 protein: CASSVSVGAGGEQYF

V gene: TRBV10-3
CDR3 protein: CAISESSGTSGRLQYF

V gene: TRBV4-1
CDR3 protein: CASSHPVSGTSGSYEQYF

V gene: TRBV25-1
CDR3 protein: CASSAGNQPQHF

V gene: TRBV12-5
CDR3 protein: CASGLSGTHNEQFF

V gene: TRBV28
CDR3 protein: CASGTQTGGANVLTF

V gene: TRBV18
CDR3 protein: CASSPPTSGRNNEQFF

V gene: TRBV7-2
CDR3 protein: CASSRTGGDYGYTF

V gene: TRBV5-1
CDR3 protein: CASSLAARIGDTGELFF

V gene: TRBV14
CDR3 protein: CASSQGGQPQHF

V gene: TRBV10-3
CDR3 protein: CAIRGTGGTDTQYF

V gene: TRBV4-2
CDR3 protein: CASSLNRVGEQYF

V gene: TRBV18
CDR3 protein: CASSPPRSGPYEQYF

V gene: TRBV10-1
CDR3 protein: CASSERRGKEQFF

V gene: TRBV5-1
CDR3 protein: CASSLGDIGNTIYF

V gene: TRBV9
CDR3 protein: CASSSRTGLEGTQYF

V gene: TRBV6-1
CDR3 protein: CASSPRTGGALGYTF

V gene: TRBV30
CDR3 protein: CAWMIRGGYGYTF

V gene: TRBV10-3
CDR3 protein: CAISRGAGYEQYF

V gene: TRBV6-5
CDR3 protein: CASSYRYDRDYGYTF

V gene: TRBV7-3
CDR3 protein: CASSSTSGDYEQYF

V gene: TRBV10-3
CDR3 protein: CATRDRDREQYF

V gene: TRBV7-7
CDR3 protein: CASSLSSGNGEQFF

V gene: TRBV21-1
CDR3 protein: CASSKQNNEQFF

V gene: TRBV11-2
CDR3 protein: CASSLFSSVGGYF

V gene: TRBV30
CDR3 protein: CAWSGRENTEAFF